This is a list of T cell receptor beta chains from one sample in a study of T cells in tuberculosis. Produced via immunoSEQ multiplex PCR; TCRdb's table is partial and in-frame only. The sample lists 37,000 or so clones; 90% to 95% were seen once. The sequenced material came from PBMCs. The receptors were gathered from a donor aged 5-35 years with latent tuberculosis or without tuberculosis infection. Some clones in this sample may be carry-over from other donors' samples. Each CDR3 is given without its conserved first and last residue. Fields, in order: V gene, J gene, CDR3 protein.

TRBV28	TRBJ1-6	ASRANRVAYNSPLH
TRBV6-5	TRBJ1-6	ASSYSAGQRNSPLH
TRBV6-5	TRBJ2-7	ASSRTGTYEQY
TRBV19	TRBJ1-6	ASSMFGQGGSYNSPLH
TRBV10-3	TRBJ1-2	AISESRTANYGYT
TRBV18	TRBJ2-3	ASSPPEDRSTDTQY
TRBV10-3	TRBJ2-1	AISRTSGGARNEQF
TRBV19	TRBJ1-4	ASSMIQGARKLF
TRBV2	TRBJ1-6	ASDRGKYGNSPLH
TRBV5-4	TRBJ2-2	ASSRLAPNTGELF
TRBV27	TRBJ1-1	ASSFRDIWTEAF
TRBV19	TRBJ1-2	ASSSSDRTFRGYT
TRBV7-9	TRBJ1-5	ASSQTGVNQPQH
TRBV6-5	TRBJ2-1	ASRGLDYNEQF
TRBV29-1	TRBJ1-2	SVAWGEHGYT
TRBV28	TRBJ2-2	ATGGQPNTGELF
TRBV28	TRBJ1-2	ASQPLEGVGGYT
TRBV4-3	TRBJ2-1	ASSQVGAGLYNEQF
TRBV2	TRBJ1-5	ASSEGQARVNQPQH
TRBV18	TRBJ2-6	ASSLRQSSGANVLT
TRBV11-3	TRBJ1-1	ASSEVSGGLNTEAF
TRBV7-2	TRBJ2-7	ASSLIPAGASSYEQY